These 16 T cell receptor beta chains were sequenced from one sample in a study of shared clonotypes between healthy human individuals. TCRdb's table, derived via immunoSEQ multiplex PCR, lists solely in-frame clones and lacks some. The table includes over a million clones, under 80% detected once. Sequenced input: memory CD4+ T cells sorted from blood. Sample subset: CD45RA-negative fraction. Receptor source: a man between 18 and 35 years old in good health.

CDR3 region: CASTLRGTSANEQFF. CDR3 bases: TGTGCCAGCACCTTAAGGGGGACTAGCGCCAATGAGCAGTTCTTC. This rearrangement joins TRBV6-1 to TRBJ2-1, with 10 positions matching TRBD2. V shed 7 bases, J shed 6 bases, and the junction held 9 bases outside the gene matches. CDR1 is MNHNS, CDR2 SASEGT, per germline. The CDR3 has 15 amino acids.

The rearrangement uses TRBV19 and TRBJ2-1, with 11 bases fitting TRBD2. The CDR3 is 15 residues long. Germline CDR1 and CDR2: LNHDA and SQIVND (reference sequence). J gave up 7 bases and V 1 base, and 3 bases lay outside the gene matches. DNA of the CDR3: TGTGCCAGTAGTATAGTCCGGACTAGCGGGAATGAGCAGTTCTTC. Translated, it gives CASSIVRTSGNEQFF.

This clone was recorded a few times. The rearrangement links TRBV7-3 to TRBJ1-1; D call uncertain. The germline V gene encodes CDR1 SGHTA and CDR2 FQGTGA. V was cut by 2 bases and J by 6 bases, with 10 bases left in between. CDR3 size: 13 residues. CDR3 sequence: CASSLVGDSEAFF. The CDR3 coding sequence is TGTGCCAGCAGCTTAGTGGGCGATTCTGAAGCTTTCTTT. The full variable domain, with the rest looked up from reference TRBV7-3 and TRBJ1-1, is GAGVSQTPSNKVTEKGKYVELRCDPISGHTALYWYRQSLGQGPEFLIYFQGTGAADDSGLPNDRFFAVRPEGSVSTLKIQRTERGDSAVYLCASSLVGDSEAFFGQGTRLTVV.

The gene calls are TRBV5-4 and TRBJ2-3; 13 bases are shared with TRBD2. Trimming took 5 bases from V and 2 from J; bases not matched to a gene: 11. This CDR3 region has 18 residues. The V gene's germline CDR1 is SGHNT and CDR2 YYREEE (reference sequence). The CDR3 spells CASRKLTGTSGNTDTQYF. The CDR3 DNA reads as TGTGCCAGCAGGAAACTTACCGGGACTAGCGGGAACACAGATACGCAGTATTTT. The whole variable domain, filled in from reference TRBV5-4 and TRBJ2-3, reads ETGVTQSPTHLIKTRGQQVTLRCSSQSGHNTVSWYQQALGQGPQFIFQYYREEENGRGNFPPRFSGLQFPNYSSELNVNALELDDSALYLCASRKLTGTSGNTDTQYFGPGTRLTVL.

This clone turned up a few times. This chain connects TRBV10-3 to TRBJ2-4, with a tentative D call TRBD2 (5 bases). Germline assignment: CDR1 ENHRY and CDR2 SYGVKD. There are 16 residues in the CDR3. Trimming shortened V by 5 bases and J by 0 bases, and 14 bases separated the two germline ends. In nucleotides, the CDR3 is TGTGCCATCAGTCCAACTAGTCCACTAGCCAAAAACATTCAGTACTTC. It codes for CAISPTSPLAKNIQYF.

This chain connects TRBV30 to TRBJ1-2; D gene uncertain. V lost 5 bases, J lost 4 bases, and 11 bases lay in between. The CDR3 has 12 residues. Germline V gene data show CDR1 as GTSNPN and CDR2 as SVGIG (reference sequence). CDR3 DNA sequence: TGTGCCTGGGGGCGGGAGACCTATGGCTACACCTTC. Translating it yields CAWGRETYGYTF.

The rearrangement links TRBV19 to TRBJ1-4; no definite D call. CDR3 length: 13 residues. V was cut by 5 bases and J by 0 bases, with 4 bases left in between. Per germline, CDR1 LNHDA and CDR2 SQIVND (reference sequence). In DNA, the CDR3 is TGTGCCAGTAGTTTTGCAACTAATGAAAAACTGTTTTTT. It is translated as CASSFATNEKLFF.

Only one count was recorded for this clone. The chain links TRBV5-1 to TRBJ2-3; D gene unclear. There are 16 residues in the CDR3. V gave up 2 bases and J gave up 0 bases, with 13 bases separating them. Germline CDR1 and CDR2: SGHRS and YFSETQ. CDR3 amino acids: CASSFAGYPSTDTQYF. The CDR3 nucleotides read TGCGCCAGCAGCTTCGCCGGCTACCCCAGCACAGATACGCAGTATTTT.

The gene calls are TRBV15 and TRBJ2-1, with D unclear. Per germline, CDR1 LNHNV and CDR2 YYDKDF (reference sequence). The CDR3 consists of 13 residues. V dropped 0 bases and J dropped 10 bases, with 10 bases sitting between them. CDR3 region: CATSRDPLGEQFF. The CDR3 DNA follows: TGTGCCACCAGCAGAGACCCCTTGGGGGAGCAGTTCTTC. Together with reference TRBV15 and TRBJ2-1, the CDR3 gives the full variable domain: DAMVIQNPRYQVTQFGKPVTLSCSQTLNHNVMYWYQQKSSQAPKLLFHYYDKDFNNEADTPDNFQSRRPNTSFCFLDIRSPGLGDTAMYLCATSRDPLGEQFFGPGTRLTVL.

This chain uses TRBV29-1 with TRBJ2-6; no clear D gene. Trimming took 4 bases from V and 6 from J, leaving 7 bases between them. CDR1 is SQVTM and CDR2 is ANQGSEA in the germline V gene. The CDR3 sequence is 12 residues long. DNA for the CDR3: TGCAGCGTTGGACACGAGGCCAACGTCCTGACTTTC. This encodes CSVGHEANVLTF.

The chain couples TRBV18 to TRBJ2-1; TRBD2 is a possible D gene (5 bases). Germline loops: CDR1 KGHSH, CDR2 LQKENI. The CDR3 sequence is 14 residues long. With 4 bases removed from V and 4 bases from J, the gap between germline ends came to 11 bases. The CDR3 DNA is TGTGCCAGCTCACGCGGACTCCAGTACAATGAGCAGTTCTTC. It translates to CASSRGLQYNEQFF. The variable domain in full, with the rest retrieved from reference TRBV18 and TRBJ2-1, is NAGVMQNPRHLVRRRGQEARLRCSPMKGHSHVYWYRQLPEEGLKFMVYLQKENIIDESGMPKERFSAEFPKEGPSILRIQQVVRGDSAAYFCASSRGLQYNEQFFGPGTRLTVL.

The genes are TRBV5-1 and TRBJ2-7, with 7 bases fitting TRBD2. Germline V lookup: CDR1 SGHRS, CDR2 YFSETQ. The J segment lost 4 bases and the V segment lost 4 bases, leaving 8 bases of the junction unmatched. This CDR3 is built from 14 residues. The CDR3 sequence is CASSPRAGRYEQYF. The CDR3 nucleotides read TGCGCCAGCAGCCCGAGAGCGGGACGATACGAGCAGTACTTC. Supplemented by reference TRBV5-1 and TRBJ2-7, the full variable domain reads KAGVTQTPRYLIKTRGQQVTLSCSPISGHRSVSWYQQTPGQGLQFLFEYFSETQRNKGNFPGRFSGRQFSNSRSEMNVSTLELGDSALYLCASSPRAGRYEQYFGPGTRLTVT.

This clone came up once. This chain links TRBV2 with TRBJ2-2; TRBD1 might be the D (5 bases). V dropped 6 bases and J dropped 1 base, with 9 bases sitting between them. Germline V gene data show CDR1 as SNHLY and CDR2 as FYNNEI. The CDR3 consists of 14 residues. The DNA of the CDR3 is TGTGCCAGCAGGCGAGGACAGAACACCGGGGAGCTGTTTTTT. Translated, it gives CASRRGQNTGELFF.

Comments on this clone: A read error may explain this, as a much larger clone is one base away. The sample holds other DNA sequences that translate to the same CDR3. The rearrangement links TRBV10-3 to TRBJ1-2; 11 bases match TRBD1. CDR1 and CDR2 (germline): ENHRY, SYGVKD. The CDR3 has 12 amino acids. With 9 bases clipped from V and 8 bases from J, the junction kept 5 bases outside the gene matches. CDR3 loop: CAITGTGGGYTF. The CDR3 DNA reads as TGTGCCATAACCGGGACAGGGGGAGGCTACACCTTC.

V and J are TRBV7-2 and TRBJ1-4; no firm D call. This CDR3 contains 15 residues. The V and J ends lost 5 bases and 5 bases respectively, with 15 bases between them. Looked up from germline, CDR1 is SGHTA and CDR2 is FQGNSA. The CDR3 sequence is CASSLSRVQNEKLFF. In DNA form, the CDR3 reads TGTGCCAGCAGCCTCTCTAGGGTCCAAAATGAAAAACTGTTTTTT.

V is TRBV6-1 and J is TRBJ2-2; maybe TRBD2 (6 bases). The germline V gene has CDR1 MNHNS and CDR2 SASEGT. The CDR3 has 13 residues. Trimming left V 7 bases short and J 3 bases short, with 9 bases between. CDR3 region: CASKAGYTGELFF. The CDR3 DNA follows: TGTGCCAGCAAAGCGGGTTACACCGGGGAGCTGTTTTTT.